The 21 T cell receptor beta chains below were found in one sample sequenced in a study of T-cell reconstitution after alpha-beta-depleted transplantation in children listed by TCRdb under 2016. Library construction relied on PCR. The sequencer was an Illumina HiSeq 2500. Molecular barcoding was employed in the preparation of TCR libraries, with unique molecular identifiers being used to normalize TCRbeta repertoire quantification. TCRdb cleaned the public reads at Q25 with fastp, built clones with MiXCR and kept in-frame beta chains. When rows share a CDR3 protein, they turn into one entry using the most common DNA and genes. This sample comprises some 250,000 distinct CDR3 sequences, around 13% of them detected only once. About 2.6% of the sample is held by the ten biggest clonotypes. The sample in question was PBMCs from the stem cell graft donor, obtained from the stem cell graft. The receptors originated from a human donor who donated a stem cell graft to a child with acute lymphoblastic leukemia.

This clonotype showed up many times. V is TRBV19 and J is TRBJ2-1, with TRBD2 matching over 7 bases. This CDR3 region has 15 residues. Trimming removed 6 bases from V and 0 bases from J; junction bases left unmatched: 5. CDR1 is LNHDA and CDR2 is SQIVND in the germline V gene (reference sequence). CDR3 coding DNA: TGTGCCAGTAGCCTGACTAGCTACTCCTACAATGAGCAGTTCTTC. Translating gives CASSLTSYSYNEQFF.

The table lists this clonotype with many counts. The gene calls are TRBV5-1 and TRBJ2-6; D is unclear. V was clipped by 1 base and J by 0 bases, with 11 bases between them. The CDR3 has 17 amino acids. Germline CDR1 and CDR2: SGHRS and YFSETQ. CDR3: CASSLMLGNSGANVLTF. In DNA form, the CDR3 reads TGCGCCAGCAGCTTGATGTTGGGGAACTCTGGGGCCAACGTCCTGACTTTC.

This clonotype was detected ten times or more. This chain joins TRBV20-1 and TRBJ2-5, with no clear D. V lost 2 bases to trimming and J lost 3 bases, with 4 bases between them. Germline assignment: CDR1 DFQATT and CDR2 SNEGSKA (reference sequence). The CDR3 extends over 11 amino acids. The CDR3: CSARKEETQYF. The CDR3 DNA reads TGCAGTGCTAGAAAGGAAGAGACCCAGTACTTC.

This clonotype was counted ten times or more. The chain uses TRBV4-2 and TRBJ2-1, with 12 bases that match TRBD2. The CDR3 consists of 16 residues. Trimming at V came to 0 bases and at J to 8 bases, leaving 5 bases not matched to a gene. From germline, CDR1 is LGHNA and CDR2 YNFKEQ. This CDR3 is CASSQDASGGVDEQFF. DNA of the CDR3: TGTGCCAGCAGCCAAGATGCTAGCGGGGGGGTCGATGAGCAGTTCTTC.

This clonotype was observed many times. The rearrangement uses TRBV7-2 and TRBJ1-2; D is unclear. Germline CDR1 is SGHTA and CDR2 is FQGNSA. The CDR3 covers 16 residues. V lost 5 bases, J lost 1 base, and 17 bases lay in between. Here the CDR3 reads CASSDQQARYNYGYTF. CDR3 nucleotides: TGTGCCAGCAGCGATCAGCAGGCCCGATATAACTATGGCTACACCTTC.

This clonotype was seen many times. Here the CDR3 DNA reads TGCAGTGCTGACCCCGGGACCGGCTACGAGCAGTACTTC. Protein product: CSADPGTGYEQYF. V and J are TRBV20-1 and TRBJ2-7; TRBD1 or TRBD2 may be the D gene (5 bases each). V was clipped by 5 bases and J by 3 bases, with 14 bases between them. The CDR3 length is 13 residues. Germline CDR1 is DFQATT and CDR2 is SNEGSKA (reference sequence).

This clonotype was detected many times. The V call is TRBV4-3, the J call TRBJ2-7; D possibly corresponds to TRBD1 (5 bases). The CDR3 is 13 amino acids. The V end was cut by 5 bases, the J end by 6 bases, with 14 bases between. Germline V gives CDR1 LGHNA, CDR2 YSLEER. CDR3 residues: CASSSKHQGEQYF. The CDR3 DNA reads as TGCGCCAGCAGCAGTAAACATCAGGGCGAGCAGTACTTC.

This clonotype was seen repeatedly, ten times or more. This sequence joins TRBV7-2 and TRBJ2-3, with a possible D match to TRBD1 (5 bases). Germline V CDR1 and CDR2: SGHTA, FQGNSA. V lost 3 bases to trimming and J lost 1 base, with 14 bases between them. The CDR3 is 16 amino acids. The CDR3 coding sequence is TGTGCCAGCAGCTTCGCAGGGATCGCTGGCACAGATACGCAGTATTTT. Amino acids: CASSFAGIAGTDTQYF.

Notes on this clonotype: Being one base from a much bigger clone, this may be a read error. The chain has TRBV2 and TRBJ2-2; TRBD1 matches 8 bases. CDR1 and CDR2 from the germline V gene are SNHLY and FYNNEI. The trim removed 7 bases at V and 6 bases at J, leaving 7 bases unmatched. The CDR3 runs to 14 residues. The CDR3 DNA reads TGTGCCAGCATGACGACAGGGGCGGCCGGGGAGCTGTTTTTT. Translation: CASMTTGAAGELFF.

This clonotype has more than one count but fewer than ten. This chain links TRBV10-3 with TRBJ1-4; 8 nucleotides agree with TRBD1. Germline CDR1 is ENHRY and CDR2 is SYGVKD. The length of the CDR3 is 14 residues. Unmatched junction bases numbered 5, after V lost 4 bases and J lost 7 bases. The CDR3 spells CAISGTGIAEKLFF. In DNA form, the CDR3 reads TGTGCCATCAGTGGGACAGGGATCGCTGAAAAACTGTTTTTT.

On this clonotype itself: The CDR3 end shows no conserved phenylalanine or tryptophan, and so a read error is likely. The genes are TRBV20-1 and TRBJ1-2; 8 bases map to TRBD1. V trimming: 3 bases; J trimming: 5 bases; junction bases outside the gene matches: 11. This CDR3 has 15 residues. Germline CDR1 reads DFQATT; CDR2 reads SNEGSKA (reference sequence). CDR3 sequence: CSASLQRGQVYGYTL. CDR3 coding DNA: TGCAGTGCTAGTCTACAAAGGGGACAGGTGTATGGCTACACCTTG.

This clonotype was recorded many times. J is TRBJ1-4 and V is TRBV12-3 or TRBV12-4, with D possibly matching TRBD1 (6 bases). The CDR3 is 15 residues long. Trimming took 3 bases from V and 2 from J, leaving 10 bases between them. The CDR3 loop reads CASSFSGGTNEKLFF. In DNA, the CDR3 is TGTGCCAGCAGTTTTTCGGGGGGCACTAATGAAAAACTGTTTTTT.

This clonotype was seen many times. As DNA, the CDR3 is TGTGCCAGCAGCTTAACTCGGGACGGGCGGAGTGGCTACACCTTC. Encoded protein: CASSLTRDGRSGYTF. This chain joins TRBV7-3 and TRBJ1-2; a weak D match, TRBD1 (5 bases). Germline V gives CDR1 SGHTA, CDR2 FQGTGA. Trimming removed 0 bases at V and 7 bases at J, with 15 bases between. This CDR3 spans 15 amino acids. Full variable domain (remainder filled in from reference TRBV7-3 and TRBJ1-2): GAGVSQTPSNKVTEKGKYVELRCDPISGHTALYWYRQSLGQGPEFLIYFQGTGAADDSGLPNDRFFAVRPEGSVSTLKIQRTERGDSAVYLCASSLTRDGRSGYTFGSGTRLTVV.

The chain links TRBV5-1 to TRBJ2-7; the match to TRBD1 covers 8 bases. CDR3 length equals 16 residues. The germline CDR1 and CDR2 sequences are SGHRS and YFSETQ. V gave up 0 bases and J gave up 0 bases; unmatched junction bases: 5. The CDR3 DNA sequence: TGCGCCAGCAGCTTGGCTCGTGGACAGGGCTCCTACGAGCAGTACTTC. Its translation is CASSLARGQGSYEQYF.

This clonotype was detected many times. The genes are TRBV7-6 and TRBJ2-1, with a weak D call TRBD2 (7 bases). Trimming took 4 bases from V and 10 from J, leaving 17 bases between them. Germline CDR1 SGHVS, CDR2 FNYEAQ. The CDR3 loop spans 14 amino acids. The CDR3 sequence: CASSWGGPMREQFF. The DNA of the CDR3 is TGTGCCAGCAGCTGGGGGGGCCCCATGCGAGAGCAGTTCTTC.

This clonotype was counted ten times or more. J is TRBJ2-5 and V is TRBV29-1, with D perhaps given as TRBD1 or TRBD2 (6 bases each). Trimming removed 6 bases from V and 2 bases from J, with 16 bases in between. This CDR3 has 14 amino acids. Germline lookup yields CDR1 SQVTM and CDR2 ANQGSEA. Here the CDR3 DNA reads TGCAGCGTGACGAGAGGGGGGATGCAAGAGACCCAGTACTTC. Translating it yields CSVTRGGMQETQYF.

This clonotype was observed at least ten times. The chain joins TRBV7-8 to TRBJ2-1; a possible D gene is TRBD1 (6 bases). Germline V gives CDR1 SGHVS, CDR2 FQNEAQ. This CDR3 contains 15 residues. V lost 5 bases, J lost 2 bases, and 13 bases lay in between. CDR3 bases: TGTGCCAGCAGCGTGCTAGGGGGACCCTACAATGAGCAGTTCTTC. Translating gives CASSVLGGPYNEQFF.

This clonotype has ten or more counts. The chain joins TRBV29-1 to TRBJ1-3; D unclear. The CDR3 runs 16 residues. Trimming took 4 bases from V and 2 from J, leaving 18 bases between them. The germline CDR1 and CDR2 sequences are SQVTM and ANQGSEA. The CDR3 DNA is TGCAGCGTTGTTACCGATGTCGGGCTAACTGGAAACACCATATATTTT. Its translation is CSVVTDVGLTGNTIYF.

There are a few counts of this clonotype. The chain's CDR3 is CASRDRDRVYEQYF. CDR3 sequence (DNA): TGTGCCAGCAGAGACCGGGACAGGGTCTACGAGCAGTACTTC. The J gene is TRBJ2-7, the V gene TRBV2; 9 bases map to TRBD1. Germline assignment: CDR1 SNHLY and CDR2 FYNNEI. The CDR3 has 14 amino acids. The V segment lost 6 bases and the J segment 3 bases; nucleotides outside the gene matches: 6.

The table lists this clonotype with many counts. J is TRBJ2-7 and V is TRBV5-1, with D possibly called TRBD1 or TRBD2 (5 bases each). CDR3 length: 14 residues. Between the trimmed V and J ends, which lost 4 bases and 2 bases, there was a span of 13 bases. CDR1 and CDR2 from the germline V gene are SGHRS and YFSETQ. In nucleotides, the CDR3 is TGCGCCAGCAGCCCCCGGGACGGGACCTACGAGCAGTACTTC. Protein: CASSPRDGTYEQYF.

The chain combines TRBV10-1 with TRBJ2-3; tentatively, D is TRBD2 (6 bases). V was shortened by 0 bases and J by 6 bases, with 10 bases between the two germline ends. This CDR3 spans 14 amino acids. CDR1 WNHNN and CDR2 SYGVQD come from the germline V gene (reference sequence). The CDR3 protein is CASSESGGSDTQYF. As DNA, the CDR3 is TGCGCCAGCAGTGAGTCCGGAGGGAGCGATACGCAGTATTTT.